What follows describes a single T cell receptor beta chain. V lost 0 bases, J lost 5 bases, and 9 bases lay in between. This CDR3 spans 13 amino acids. CDR1 SGHNT and CDR2 YYREEE come from the germline V gene (reference sequence). The record originates from a study of blood T cell repertoires in COVID-19. Turning to the study itself: Acute-phase and convalescent COVID-19 samples originated in the United States, Italy and Spain. T cells, B-cell-depleted T cells, or PBMCs provided the cDNA or gDNA that served as material.

Participant-reported clinical history was the basis for cohort assignment. Under the authors' procedure: The authors estimated nucleated cell counts from reference gene primer amplification. TCRdb's table, derived via immunoSEQ multiplex PCR, lists solely in-frame clones and lacks some. D and trimming come from the DNA, and the V and J calls and clone size come from that table. In the table there are approximately 82,000 clones, 85% to 90% of which are singletons. J is TRBJ2-7 and V is TRBV5-4, with D perhaps TRBD1 (5 bases). The sequenced sample was PBMCs or T cells enriched from blood (not recorded which). This receptor was obtained from a woman aged 45-65 years with acute COVID-19. CDR3 nucleotides: TGTGCCAGCAGCTTGGCAGGGTCCGACGAGCAGTACTTC. The encoded protein is CASSLAGSDEQYF.